This TCR beta chain is drawn from a study of T cells in Graves' hyperthyroidism and ophthalmopathy. Uncontrolled infection, other autoimmune disease, pregnancy and lactation each barred patients from inclusion. This clonotype was seen repeatedly, ten times or more. Amplified regions were TCR beta CDR3 sequences from RNA transcripts. During a first-round RT-PCR of the TCR CDR3, the HTBI primer set was used. From the multiplex PCR reads, TCRdb called clonotypes with MiXCR, one entry per CDR3 protein. Seen here are around 350,000 distinct CDR3 sequences, roughly 13% observed once, and the top ten hold 9.2%. CDR1 is PRHDT and CDR2 is FYEKMQ in the germline V gene (reference sequence). CDR3 size: 12 residues. Between the trimmed V and J ends, which lost 5 bases and 5 bases, there was a span of 10 bases.

The sample consisted of blood. This clonotype was obtained from a woman younger than 35 with Graves' hyperthyroidism. The J gene is TRBJ2-7, the V gene TRBV13, with D uncertain. This chain's CDR3 is CASSQTSHEQYF. For the CDR3, the DNA is TGTGCCAGCAGCCAGACAAGTCACGAGCAGTACTTC.